The clone carrying this T cell receptor (beta chain) was seen many times. This CDR3 contains 14 residues. Per germline, CDR1 SGHTA and CDR2 FQGTGA. The ends were cut back, 5 bases at V and 6 bases at J, with 14 bases in the middle. Researchers amplified the TCR beta CDR3 regions from RNA transcripts. Researchers ran a first-round RT-PCR on the TCR CDR3 using the HTBI primer set. TCRdb redid the calling of the multiplex PCR reads with MiXCR, one entry per CDR3 protein. The top ten clones hold less than 20% of a sample with roughly 350,000 distinct CDR3 sequences, approximately 14% of them seen once. The data were taken from a study of T cells in Graves' hyperthyroidism and ophthalmopathy.

The genes are TRBV7-3 and TRBJ2-1; no firm D call. The receptor's source is a woman aged 25-40 years with Graves' ophthalmopathy. Sequenced sample: blood. CDR3 sequence: CASSPGVIGNEQFF. CDR3 DNA: TGTGCCAGCAGCCCCGGAGTGATCGGCAATGAGCAGTTCTTC.